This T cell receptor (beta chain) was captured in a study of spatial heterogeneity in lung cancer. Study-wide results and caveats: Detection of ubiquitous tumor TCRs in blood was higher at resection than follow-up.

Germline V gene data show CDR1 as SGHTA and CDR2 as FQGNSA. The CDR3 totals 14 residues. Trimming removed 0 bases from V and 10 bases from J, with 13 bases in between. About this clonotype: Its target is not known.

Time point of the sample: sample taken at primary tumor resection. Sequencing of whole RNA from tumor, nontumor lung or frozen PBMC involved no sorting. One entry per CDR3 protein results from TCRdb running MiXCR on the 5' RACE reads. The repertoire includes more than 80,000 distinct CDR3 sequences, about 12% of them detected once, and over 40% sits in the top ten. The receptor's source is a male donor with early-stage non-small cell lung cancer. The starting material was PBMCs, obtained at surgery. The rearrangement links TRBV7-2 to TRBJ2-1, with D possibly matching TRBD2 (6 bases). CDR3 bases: TGTGCCAGCAGCTTAGCGTGGGGAGGCTCCGAGCAGTTCTTC. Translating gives CASSLAWGGSEQFF. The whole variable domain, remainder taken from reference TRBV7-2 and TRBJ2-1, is GAGVSQSPSNKVTEKGKDVELRCDPISGHTALYWYRQSLGQGLEFLIYFQGNSAPDKSGLPSDRFSAERTGGSVSTLTIQRTQQEDSAVYLCASSLAWGGSEQFFGPGTRLTVL.